The 7 T cell receptor beta chains below come from one sample, sequenced in a study of patients and donors after allogeneic stem cell transplantation. TCRdb reanalysed the RT-PCR reads using MiXCR and keeps one entry per CDR3 protein. Among approximately 220,000 distinct CDR3 sequences, 38% were seen once, and the ten largest hold around 10%. The sample consisted of blood, either unsorted or a sorted T cell fraction (not recorded which). Receptors originate from a human donor who was either an allogeneic HSCT recipient or a stem cell or donor lymphocyte infusion donor (not recorded which). It is not recorded whose cells these are; they may come from a transplant donor.

The J gene is TRBJ2-1, the V gene TRBV5-1, with TRBD2 matching 8 bases. The CDR3 runs 15 residues. Trimming removed 1 base from V and 6 bases from J; junction bases left unmatched: 6. The germline V gene encodes CDR1 SGHRS and CDR2 YFSETQ. CDR3 sequence: CASSLWSGGPNEQFF. Written as DNA, the CDR3 is TGCGCCAGCAGCTTGTGGAGCGGGGGCCCCAATGAGCAGTTCTTC.

This chain joins TRBV5-1 and TRBJ1-3; possibly TRBD1 for D (5 bases). The ends were cut back, 1 base at V and 0 bases at J, with 14 bases in the middle. Per the germline V gene, CDR1 is SGHRS and CDR2 is YFSETQ. CDR3 length: 17 amino acids. The CDR3 region has the DNA TGCGCCAGCAGCTTGTGGGGGGACTTCTCCTCTGGAAACACCATATATTTT. Its protein product is CASSLWGDFSSGNTIYF.

A few counts support this clonotype. The chain combines TRBV2 with TRBJ1-6; a weak D match, TRBD1 (5 bases). This CDR3 region has 16 residues. From germline, CDR1 is SNHLY and CDR2 FYNNEI. Between the trimmed V and J ends, which lost 9 bases and 9 bases, there was a span of 24 bases. DNA of the CDR3: TGTGCCAGGAGAGGTTCTACTGCGGGGGGAGGTTCACCCCTCCACTTT. Its protein is CARRGSTAGGGSPLHF. Filled out from reference TRBV2 and TRBJ1-6, the complete variable domain reads EPEVTQTPSHQVTQMGQEVILRCVPISNHLYFYWYRQILGQKVEFLVSFYNNEISEKSEIFDDQFSVERPDGSNFTLKIRSTKLEDSAMYFCARRGSTAGGGSPLHFGNGTRLTVT.

This chain connects TRBV7-7 to TRBJ2-5; 7 bases line up with TRBD1. Looked up from germline, CDR1 is SSHAT and CDR2 is FNYEAQ (reference sequence). J lost 5 bases, V lost 1 base, and 1 base had no gene match. The CDR3 consists of 13 residues. CDR3 DNA sequence: TGTGCCAGCAGCTTAGTCAGGGGGGAGACCCAGTACTTC. This sequence encodes CASSLVRGETQYF.

The gene calls are TRBV12-3 or TRBV12-4 and TRBJ2-7; 7 bases match TRBD2. The CDR3 totals 15 residues. V lost 5 bases to trimming and J lost 4 bases; unmatched junction nucleotides: 11. This CDR3 is CASSPRGTGGYEQYF. CDR3 DNA sequence: TGTGCCAGCAGTCCACGGGGGACGGGGGGATACGAGCAGTACTTC.

The V and J genes are TRBV12-3 or TRBV12-4 and TRBJ2-6, with D possibly called TRBD1 or TRBD2 (5 bases each). V shed 1 base and J shed 2 bases, with 6 bases lying between them. This CDR3 region has 15 residues. The CDR3 protein is CASSLGGTGANVLTF. CDR3 nucleotide sequence: TGTGCCAGCAGTTTAGGGGGGACTGGGGCCAACGTCCTGACTTTC.

The table lists this clonotype with a few counts. The chain is built from TRBV5-5 and TRBJ1-1; unclear D gene. V was clipped by 0 bases and J by 1 base, with 10 bases between them. CDR1 is SGHKS and CDR2 is YYEKEE in the germline V gene (reference sequence). The CDR3 contains 15 residues. The CDR3 DNA reads TGTGCCAGCAGCTTGGGGCGGGGATCGAACACTGAAGCTTTCTTT. It yields the protein CASSLGRGSNTEAFF.